The entry below describes one T cell receptor (beta chain). At one end, the junction sequence differs from germline, possibly due to a read error. The record originates from a study of response to subunit inactivated influenza vaccine. MiXCR was run by TCRdb on the RT-PCR reads, yielding one entry per CDR3 protein. There are 600,000 to 850,000 distinct CDR3 sequences in the sample; approximately 14% occur only once, and 7.5% to 8% lies in the top ten. The CDR3 length is 13 residues. Germline V gene data show CDR1 as SEHNR and CDR2 as FQNEAQ (reference sequence). This TCR derives from a man aged 50 to 59 who received an inactivated influenza vaccine. The chain carries TRBV7-9 and TRBJ2-7; no reliable D call. The specimen was PBMCs from blood, collected 14 to 15 days before vaccination. CDR3 sequence: CASNLFAGYEQYF. CDR3 in DNA: TGTGCCAGCAACTTATTTGCCGGCTACGAGCAGTACTTC.